The rows below give T cell receptor beta chains drawn from one sample of a study of tumor and adjacent non-tumor tissue in lung cancer. TCRdb recomputed calls from the multiplex PCR reads with MiXCR, one row per CDR3 protein. The sample has about 81,000 distinct CDR3 sequences, approximately 77% seen once; the top ten hold about 9.5%. The sample comprised lung tumor tissue. Every receptor here comes from a middle-aged woman with non-small cell lung cancer. Both conserved end residues are part of each CDR3. D genes are given only for firm matches. Clone size is shown for a subset of rows, as once, few, many or a class of expanded clone.

v_call: TRBV6-5; d_call: .; j_call: TRBJ2-7; clone_size: .; cdr3_aa: CAGSCSTTVTYEQYF; cdr3_nt: TGTGCCGGCAGTTGCTCGACGACTGTAACCTACGAGCAGTACTTC
v_call: TRBV11-2; d_call: TRBD1; j_call: TRBJ2-7; clone_size: .; cdr3_aa: CASSARDRGQTVF; cdr3_nt: TGTGCCAGCAGCGCCCGAGACCGGGGACAGACGGTTTTC
v_call: TRBV6-2/TRBV6-3; d_call: .; j_call: TRBJ2-3; clone_size: many; cdr3_aa: CASSYPPYGYLSTDTQYF; cdr3_nt: TGTGCCAGCAGTTACCCCCCCTATGGATACCTCAGCACAGATACGCAGTATTTT
v_call: TRBV6-5; d_call: .; j_call: TRBJ1-4; clone_size: .; cdr3_aa: CAGSYSEGNEKLFF; cdr3_nt: TGTGCCGGCAGCTACTCAGAGGGCAATGAAAAACTGTTTTTT
v_call: TRBV6-5; d_call: .; j_call: TRBJ1-2; clone_size: .; cdr3_aa: CASSYLGQHGFTF; cdr3_nt: TGTGCCAGCAGTTACTTGGGGCAGCATGGCTTCACCTTC
v_call: TRBV11-2; d_call: .; j_call: TRBJ2-1; clone_size: .; cdr3_aa: CASSKTLAAMYNEKFF; cdr3_nt: TGTGCCAGCAGCAAGACACTGGCTGCAATGTACAATGAGAAGTTCTTC
v_call: TRBV11-2; d_call: .; j_call: TRBJ1-6; clone_size: .; cdr3_aa: CASSFTFGGFLNSPLHF; cdr3_nt: TGTGCCAGCAGCTTCACCTTCGGGGGATTCCTTAATTCACCCCTCCACTTT
v_call: TRBV6-5; d_call: .; j_call: TRBJ2-2; clone_size: .; cdr3_aa: CTSSYSWGRDTGELFF; cdr3_nt: TGTACCAGTAGTTACTCGTGGGGGCGCGACACCGGGGAGCTGTTTTTT
v_call: TRBV29-1; d_call: TRBD1; j_call: TRBJ2-3; clone_size: .; cdr3_aa: CSVERGPTESADTQYF; cdr3_nt: TGCAGCGTTGAAAGGGGGCCGACAGAGAGCGCAGATACGCAGTATTTT
v_call: TRBV11-2; d_call: TRBD2; j_call: TRBJ2-1; clone_size: .; cdr3_aa: CTSSSGLGAYNEQIF; cdr3_nt: TGTACCAGCAGCTCGGGACTAGGAGCATACAATGAGCAGATCTTC
v_call: TRBV11-2; d_call: .; j_call: TRBJ2-3; clone_size: .; cdr3_aa: CVSSHTDTDSTQYF; cdr3_nt: TGTGTCAGCAGCCACACGGACACGGACAGTACGCAGTATTTT
v_call: TRBV6-5; d_call: .; j_call: TRBJ1-4; clone_size: many; cdr3_aa: CASSSDYPTNEKLFF; cdr3_nt: TGTGCCAGCAGCTCTGATTACCCAACTAATGAAAAACTGTTTTTT
v_call: TRBV20-1; d_call: TRBD2; j_call: TRBJ2-7; clone_size: .; cdr3_aa: CSARDLGLAGGQYF; cdr3_nt: TGCAGTGCTAGAGATCTGGGACTAGCGGGGGGGCAGTACTTC
v_call: TRBV4-1; d_call: TRBD2; j_call: TRBJ2-1; clone_size: .; cdr3_aa: CTSSLTGTSGSEEQFF; cdr3_nt: TGCACCAGCAGCCTGACCGGGACTAGCGGGAGCGAGGAGCAGTTCTTC
v_call: TRBV29-1; d_call: .; j_call: TRBJ1-1; clone_size: .; cdr3_aa: CSVVGDLSIEAFF; cdr3_nt: TGCAGCGTTGTTGGGGACTTGAGCATTGAAGCTTTCTTT
v_call: TRBV28; d_call: .; j_call: TRBJ2-5; clone_size: many; cdr3_aa: CASSFLVGETQYF; cdr3_nt: TGTGCCAGCAGTTTTCTGGTTGGGGAGACCCAGTACTTC
v_call: TRBV7-9; d_call: TRBD2; j_call: TRBJ2-1; clone_size: many; cdr3_aa: CASSSSGNEQFF; cdr3_nt: TGTGCCAGCAGCTCTAGCGGCAATGAGCAGTTCTTC
v_call: TRBV11-1; d_call: TRBD2; j_call: TRBJ2-7; clone_size: .; cdr3_aa: CTSSIGTSGLFYKLYF; cdr3_nt: TGTACCAGCAGCATCGGGACTAGCGGGTTATTCTACAAGCTGTACTTC
v_call: TRBV4-2; d_call: .; j_call: TRBJ2-7; clone_size: many; cdr3_aa: CASSSDGISYEQYF; cdr3_nt: TGTGCCAGCAGCTCGGACGGCATCTCCTACGAGCAGTACTTC
v_call: TRBV6-6; d_call: .; j_call: TRBJ2-7; clone_size: .; cdr3_aa: CASKPRDGHYEQYF; cdr3_nt: TGTGCCAGCAAGCCCAGGGACGGGCACTACGAGCAGTACTTC
v_call: TRBV2; d_call: TRBD1; j_call: TRBJ1-4; clone_size: few; cdr3_aa: CASSVSPGGSEKLFF; cdr3_nt: TGTGCCAGCAGTGTTTCCCCAGGGGGGAGTGAAAAACTGTTTTTT
v_call: TRBV12-1; d_call: .; j_call: TRBJ2-7; clone_size: once; cdr3_aa: CASSCATGSSYEQYF; cdr3_nt: TGTGCCAGCAGCTGCGCGACTGGCAGCTCCTACGAGCAGTACTTT
v_call: TRBV7-9; d_call: .; j_call: TRBJ2-1; clone_size: .; cdr3_aa: CASSYRDHSTHTVQFF; cdr3_nt: TGTGCCAGCAGCTACCGGGACCACTCAACACACACTGTGCAGTTCTTC
v_call: TRBV11-2; d_call: TRBD2; j_call: TRBJ2-1; clone_size: .; cdr3_aa: CASSSRVVTSGGLWEQFF; cdr3_nt: TGTGCCAGCAGCTCGCGCGTCGTAACTAGCGGGGGACTATGGGAACAGTTCTTC
v_call: TRBV6-6; d_call: .; j_call: TRBJ1-4; clone_size: many; cdr3_aa: CASWIPQGTNEKLFF; cdr3_nt: TGTGCCAGCTGGATACCACAGGGTACTAATGAAAAACTGTTTTTT